Listed below are T cell receptor beta chains from one sample, sequenced in a study of T-cell reconstitution after alpha-beta-depleted transplantation in children. TCRdb recomputed calls from the PCR reads with MiXCR, one row per CDR3 protein. The profile shows about 690,000 distinct CDR3 sequences, 16% of them singletons. Sequences were derived from PBMCs from the stem cell graft donor, sampled from the stem cell graft. The receptors come from a human donor who donated a stem cell graft to a child with acute myeloid leukemia. Each CDR3 is given with its conserved first and last residue. Fields, in order: clone size, D gene, J gene, V gene, CDR3 protein, CDR3 DNA. D genes are given only for firm matches. Size is omitted from some rows. Given values are once, few, many or a class for expanded clones.

. | . | TRBJ2-3 | TRBV27 | CASSDSEGTQYF | TGTGCCAGCAGTGATAGCGAGGGTACGCAGTATTTT
. | . | TRBJ2-3 | TRBV7-6 | CASSLGAGTDTQYF | TGTGCCAGCAGCTTAGGCGCGGGAACAGATACGCAGTATTTT
. | . | TRBJ2-5 | TRBV20-1 | CSAGTPGTQYF | TGCAGTGCTGGGACCCCGGGGACCCAGTACTTC
. | TRBD1 | TRBJ2-1 | TRBV5-1 | CASSRDTGASSYNEQFF | TGCGCCAGCAGCCGGGACACAGGGGCTAGCTCCTACAATGAGCAGTTCTTC
few | . | TRBJ1-6 | TRBV7-2 | CASSVKTPMNSPLHF | TGTGCCAGCAGCGTTAAGACCCCGATGAATTCACCCCTCCACTTT
once | . | TRBJ2-1 | TRBV5-1 | CASRLGPSEYNEQFF | TGCGCCAGCAGGCTGGGGCCAAGCGAGTACAATGAGCAGTTCTTC
few | . | TRBJ2-5 | TRBV12-5 | CASGFGETQYF | TGTGCTAGTGGTTTCGGGGAGACCCAGTACTTC
many | . | TRBJ1-6 | TRBV20-1 | CSASYSESDSPLHF | TGCAGTGCTAGCTATTCTGAGTCCGATTCACCCCTCCACTTT
. | TRBD1 | TRBJ2-1 | TRBV4-3 | CASSQGPKGAGGFNEQFF | TGCGCCAGCAGCCAAGGGCCAAAGGGGGCAGGGGGATTCAATGAGCAGTTCTTC
. | TRBD1 | TRBJ1-3 | TRBV12-3/TRBV12-4 | CAISLTGVPGNTIYF | TGTGCCATCAGCCTAACAGGGGTCCCAGGAAACACCATATATTTT
once | . | TRBJ1-1 | TRBV10-1 | CASSEGVVRGTEAFF | TGCGCCAGCAGTGAGGGGGTAGTCAGGGGCACTGAAGCTTTCTTT
many | . | TRBJ1-6 | TRBV7-2 | CASSLIGLPLHF | TGTGCCAGCAGCTTAATCGGTCTCCCCCTCCACTTT
. | TRBD2 | TRBJ2-2 | TRBV29-1 | CSVSRGRNTGELFF | TGCAGCGTTTCGCGGGGGAGGAACACCGGGGAGCTGTTTTTT
. | TRBD1 | TRBJ2-1 | TRBV2 | CASEGTGFMDEQFF | TGTGCCAGCGAAGGGACAGGGTTTATGGATGAGCAGTTCTTC
many | TRBD1 | TRBJ2-1 | TRBV20-1 | CSAGQGLSSNEQFF | TGCAGTGCTGGACAGGGCCTTTCCTCCAATGAGCAGTTCTTC
many | TRBD1 | TRBJ1-1 | TRBV9 | CASSFRDSGFTEAFF | TGTGCCAGCAGCTTCCGGGACAGTGGTTTCACTGAAGCTTTCTTT
few | . | TRBJ2-1 | TRBV7-2 | CASSLRGSDNEQFF | TGTGCCAGCAGCCTCAGGGGATCGGACAATGAGCAGTTCTTC
. | TRBD1 | TRBJ1-2 | TRBV6-2/TRBV6-3 | CASSYTWTGNYGYTF | TGTGCCAGCAGTTACACCTGGACAGGCAACTATGGCTACACCTTC
few | . | TRBJ2-5 | TRBV5-5 | CASSLGSAWETQYF | TGTGCCAGCAGCTTGGGCAGTGCGTGGGAGACCCAGTACTTC
few | TRBD2 | TRBJ2-5 | TRBV11-1 | CASRGLGGQETQYF | TGTGCCAGCAGGGGACTAGGAGGCCAAGAGACCCAGTACTTC
. | . | TRBJ1-3 | TRBV23-1 | CASSRKGGNTIYF | TGCGCCAGCAGTAGGAAAGGAGGAAACACCATATATTTT
many | . | TRBJ2-3 | TRBV20-1 | CSARDSGGSTDTQYF | TGCAGTGCTAGAGACTCCGGGGGAAGCACAGATACGCAGTATTTT
few | TRBD2 | TRBJ2-1 | TRBV5-1 | CASSSTSGGPSEQFF | TGCGCCAGCAGCTCGACTAGCGGGGGACCGAGTGAGCAGTTCTTC
. | . | TRBJ1-3 | TRBV12-3/TRBV12-4 | CASSLTSDSPSGNTIYF | TGTGCCAGCAGTTTAACATCGGACAGTCCCTCTGGAAACACCATATATTTT
many | . | TRBJ2-7 | TRBV29-1 | CSVEDRAYEQYF | TGCAGCGTTGAAGACAGGGCCTACGAGCAGTACTTC
. | . | TRBJ1-4 | TRBV20-1 | CSASKGLTGDEKLFF | TGCAGTGCTTCTAAGGGGCTAACCGGAGATGAAAAACTGTTTTTT
many | . | TRBJ1-4 | TRBV4-3 | CASSQGFFDGTNEKLFF | TGCGCCAGCAGCCAGGGATTTTTCGACGGCACCAATGAAAAACTGTTTTTT
many | TRBD1 | TRBJ1-1 | TRBV13 | CASSLKTGWNTEAFF | TGTGCCAGCAGCTTAAAGACAGGGTGGAACACTGAAGCTTTCTTT
. | . | TRBJ2-3 | TRBV12-3/TRBV12-4 | CASSSGTGTTDTQYF | TGTGCCAGCAGTTCCGGAACGGGGACCACAGATACGCAGTATTTT
many | . | TRBJ1-1 | TRBV6-5 | CASSYGQTEAFF | TGTGCCAGCAGTTACGGTCAGACTGAAGCTTTCTTT
. | TRBD2 | TRBJ2-1 | TRBV3-1 | CASSQVRGDNEQFF | TGTGCCAGCAGCCAAGTGCGGGGGGACAATGAGCAGTTCTTC
many | . | TRBJ2-7 | TRBV20-1 | CSAPAKVLGPSYEQYF | TGCAGTGCTCCAGCCAAAGTCCTAGGGCCTTCCTACGAGCAGTACTTC
. | . | TRBJ2-7 | TRBV6-5 | CASSYTPLGVYEQYF | TGTGCCAGCAGTTACACACCGTTGGGAGTCTACGAGCAGTACTTC
. | TRBD1 | TRBJ2-2 | TRBV5-5 | CASRIGQGTNTGELFF | TGTGCCAGCAGGATTGGACAGGGAACGAACACCGGGGAGCTGTTTTTT
many | . | TRBJ1-1 | TRBV4-3 | CASSPGRIYTEAFF | TGCGCCAGCAGCCCGGGACGGATATACACTGAAGCTTTCTTT
many | TRBD1 | TRBJ1-5 | TRBV12-3/TRBV12-4 | CASSPHQQGASNQPQHF | TGTGCCAGCAGTCCTCATCAACAGGGGGCAAGCAATCAGCCCCAGCATTTT
many | . | TRBJ1-6 | TRBV5-6 | CASSLVQGDNSPLHF | TGTGCCAGCAGCTTGGTCCAGGGAGATAATTCACCCCTCCACTTT
many | TRBD1 | TRBJ2-7 | TRBV20-1 | CSARVRQGAYEQYF | TGCAGTGCTAGAGTGCGGCAGGGGGCCTACGAGCAGTACTTC
many | . | TRBJ1-1 | TRBV7-7 | CASSLAPDTEAFF | TGTGCCAGCAGCTTAGCGCCAGACACTGAAGCTTTCTTT
. | TRBD1 | TRBJ2-5 | TRBV11-2 | CASSRIRDRRRETQYF | TGTGCCAGCAGCAGAATCAGGGACAGAAGGAGAGAGACCCAGTACTTC
few | TRBD2 | TRBJ2-2 | TRBV7-2 | CASSAGTRAGELFF | TGTGCCAGCAGTGCCGGGACTAGAGCCGGGGAGCTGTTTTTT
many | TRBD1 | TRBJ2-5 | TRBV18 | CASSSTGGQETQYF | TGTGCCAGCTCGTCGACAGGGGGACAGGAGACCCAGTACTTC
few | . | TRBJ1-1 | TRBV7-2 | CASSLVSRAFF | TGTGCCAGCAGCTTAGTGAGTCGGGCTTTCTTT
. | . | TRBJ1-5 | TRBV5-5 | CASSSDTFNQRQHF | TGTGCCAGCAGCTCGGACACATTTAATCAGCGCCAGCATTTT
many | . | TRBJ1-4 | TRBV29-1 | CSVRQAGSEKLFF | TGCAGCGTCCGACAGGCGGGGAGTGAAAAACTGTTTTTT
. | . | TRBJ2-1 | TRBV19 | CASGLGGQAEQFF | TGTGCCAGTGGTCTGGGGGGCCAAGCTGAGCAGTTCTTC